The sequence of this TCR beta chain was determined in a study of cytomegalovirus exposure and HLA in healthy donors. Study-level points and caveats: Accurate predictions that matched the HLA-A and HLA-B alleles of most subjects were reportedly made from TCR beta sequences.

In regard to this clone: What it recognizes is unknown. This sample includes further DNA sequences coding for the same CDR3.

The PCR employed 60 Vbeta primers together with 13 Jbeta primers. This table comes from immunoSEQ multiplex PCR, and its TCRdb copy is limited to in-frame clones, with some not included. The data hold 180,000 or so clones, with about 80% observed a single time. J lost 1 base, V lost 6 bases, and 7 bases had no gene match. Germline V gene lookup returns CDR1 LNHDA and CDR2 SQIVND (reference sequence). The CDR3 spans 15 residues. Donors were nominally healthy when sampled, though unrecorded immune exposures were likely. Sequencing was done on a sample of PBMCs. This sequence was found in a man in his fifties in good health and CMV-seropositive. V usage is TRBV19 and J usage is TRBJ2-5; TRBD2 aligns across 8 bases. The CDR3 here is CASSLRGGVQETQYF. In DNA, the CDR3 is TGTGCCAGTAGCCTCCGGGGGGGGGTCCAAGAGACCCAGTACTTC.